A selection of T cell receptor beta chains follows, all from one sample in a study of control samples from healthy donors and cancer patients. Method: immunoSEQ multiplex PCR; TCRdb's copy keeps in-frame clones and lacks some. The sample carries 390,000 or so clones, approximately 92% recorded once. Material: PBMCs. The receptors here all came from a man aged 35-49 years with head and neck cancer. The CDR3 runs from the conserved cysteine through the conserved F or W. A D gene is named only where the DNA matches it firmly. Only some rows state a clone size, as once, few, many or a class for expanded clones.

TRBV2	TRBJ1-6	.	.	CASSGREIGPLHF	TGTGCCAGCAGTGGCCGGGAGATTGGGCCCCTCCACTTT
TRBV5-6	TRBJ1-5	.	.	CASSLRSGGQPQHF	TGTGCCAGCAGCCTTCGCTCTGGAGGTCAGCCCCAGCATTTT
TRBV10-3	TRBJ2-5	.	.	CAISEGETQYF	TGTGCCATCAGTGAGGGGGAGACCCAGTACTTC
TRBV5-1	TRBJ1-1	.	.	CASSLSGDTEAFF	TGCGCCAGCAGCCTGAGCGGGGACACTGAAGCTTTCTTT
TRBV7-8	TRBJ1-1	.	.	CASSRTAIEAFF	TGTGCCAGCAGCCGAACGGCCATTGAAGCTTTCTTT
TRBV27	TRBJ2-3	TRBD1	.	CASNIPGQEADTQYF	TGTGCCAGCAACATACCGGGACAGGAGGCAGATACGCAGTATTTT
TRBV6-5	TRBJ2-7	TRBD1	.	CASSQGTGFTYEQYF	TGTGCCAGCAGCCAGGGGACAGGGTTTACCTACGAGCAGTACTTC
TRBV18	TRBJ2-1	TRBD1	.	CASSPLVGQGNEQFF	TGTGCCAGCTCACCACTAGTGGGACAGGGCAATGAGCAGTTCTTC
TRBV4-3	TRBJ1-6	.	few	CASSQGTRANRNSPLHF	TGCGCCAGCAGCCAAGGCACCCGTGCAAATAGAAATTCACCCCTCCACTTT
TRBV4-3	TRBJ2-7	.	.	CASSQTSGRHYEQYF	TGCGCCAGCAGCCAGACTTCAGGGCGCCACTACGAGCAGTACTTC
TRBV5-8	TRBJ1-5	TRBD1	.	CASSSLRQGLYQPQHF	TGTGCCAGCAGCTCTCTCAGACAGGGATTATATCAGCCCCAGCATTTT
TRBV4-2	TRBJ1-1	.	once	CASSQVGRGPEAFF	TGTGCCAGCAGCCAAGTTGGGCGGGGCCCTGAAGCTTTCTTT
TRBV3-1/TRBV3-2	TRBJ2-3	TRBD2	.	CASSQDVILAGGPPGTDTQYF	TGTGCCAGCAGCCAAGATGTTATACTAGCGGGAGGGCCTCCCGGCACAGATACGCAGTATTTT
TRBV21-1	TRBJ2-2	.	.	CASSDRQRNTGELFF	TGTGCCAGCAGCGACCGACAAAGAAACACCGGGGAGCTGTTTTTT
TRBV6-1	TRBJ1-4	.	.	CASSDYRRAEKLFF	TGTGCCAGCAGTGATTACCGGAGGGCAGAAAAACTGTTTTTT
TRBV2	TRBJ1-1	.	.	CASFGRATNTEAFF	TGTGCCAGCTTTGGGAGGGCAACGAACACTGAAGCTTTCTTT
TRBV2	TRBJ1-6	TRBD1	.	CAGKTGGAAPLHF	TGTGCCGGAAAGACAGGGGGCGCTGCACCCCTCCACTTT
TRBV5-4	TRBJ2-3	.	few	CASSLGGPFSTDTQYF	TGTGCCAGCAGCTTGGGAGGGCCCTTTAGCACAGATACGCAGTATTTT
TRBV19	TRBJ1-1	.	.	CASSMGSGSTEAFF	TGTGCCAGTAGTATGGGCAGCGGGAGCACTGAAGCTTTCTTT
TRBV2	TRBJ1-1	.	.	CASGGREAFF	TGTGCCAGCGGGGGGAGGGAAGCTTTCTTT
TRBV27	TRBJ2-7	TRBD1	.	CASTHWTGNSYEQYF	TGTGCCAGCACTCACTGGACAGGGAATTCCTACGAGCAGTACTTC
TRBV6-2/TRBV6-3	TRBJ1-1	.	once	CASSYAGEAFF	TGTGCCAGCAGTTACGCCGGAGAAGCTTTCTTT
TRBV7-8	TRBJ2-6	.	.	CASSAQGFGANVLTF	TGTGCCAGCAGCGCCCAGGGCTTCGGGGCCAACGTCCTGACTTTC
TRBV7-2	TRBJ1-6	TRBD1	.	CASSPPRDRPNSPLHF	TGTGCCAGCAGCCCACCCCGGGACAGGCCAAATTCACCCCTCCACTTT
TRBV27	TRBJ2-7	.	.	CASSLGRFYEQYF	TGTGCCAGCAGTTTAGGGAGGTTCTACGAGCAGTACTTC
TRBV3-1/TRBV3-2	TRBJ2-7	TRBD1	.	CASSQGPTGANEQYF	TGTGCCAGCAGCCAGGGTCCGACAGGGGCGAACGAGCAGTACTTC
TRBV19	TRBJ2-2	TRBD2	.	CASSLLAGANTGELFF	TGTGCCAGTAGTCTACTAGCGGGGGCGAACACCGGGGAGCTGTTTTTT
TRBV4-1	TRBJ1-2	TRBD1	.	CASSPGTGNPYGYTF	TGCGCCAGCAGCCCCGGGACAGGTAACCCCTATGGCTACACCTTC
TRBV6-6	TRBJ1-1	.	once	CASSGSQYTEAFF	TGTGCCAGCAGTGGCAGTCAGTACACTGAAGCTTTCTTT
TRBV28	TRBJ1-5	TRBD1	.	CASGQGSGQPQHF	TGTGCCAGCGGACAGGGGTCGGGTCAGCCCCAGCATTTT
TRBV27	TRBJ2-2	.	.	CASSFRGRNTGELFF	TGTGCCAGCAGTTTCCGGGGGCGGAACACCGGGGAGCTGTTTTTT
TRBV27	TRBJ1-1	.	.	CASSFSRVNTEAFF	TGTGCCAGCAGTTTTTCTAGGGTGAACACTGAAGCTTTCTTT
TRBV6-5	TRBJ2-7	.	.	CASSYPDARRYEQYF	TGTGCCAGCAGTTACCCGGACGCGCGCCGCTACGAGCAGTACTTC
TRBV3-1/TRBV3-2	TRBJ2-3	.	.	CASRRAASTDTQYF	TGTGCCAGCCGTCGAGCGGCGAGCACAGATACGCAGTATTTT
TRBV27	TRBJ1-5	.	.	CASSPGTGKNQPQHF	TGTGCCAGCAGTCCTGGGACCGGGAAAAATCAGCCCCAGCATTTT
TRBV6-2/TRBV6-3	TRBJ1-5	.	.	CASSYSIQPQHF	TGTGCCAGCAGTTACTCTATACAGCCCCAGCATTTT
TRBV10-1	TRBJ2-1	TRBD1	.	CASSVFWTGQISREQFF	TGCGCCAGCAGCGTCTTCTGGACAGGGCAAATTTCCCGTGAGCAGTTCTTC
TRBV5-6	TRBJ2-1	.	.	CASSRVLQQLYNEQFF	TGTGCCAGCAGCAGGGTCTTGCAGCAGTTGTACAATGAGCAGTTCTTC
TRBV23-1	TRBJ2-7	.	once	CASSHPSGGGYEQYF	TGCGCCAGCAGTCACCCATCCGGTGGGGGTTACGAGCAGTACTTC
TRBV7-2	TRBJ1-3	.	.	CASSPYSPGNTIYF	TGTGCCAGCAGCCCTTACTCCCCTGGAAACACCATATATTTT
TRBV5-1	TRBJ1-1	TRBD1	once	CASSLDRGMNTEAFF	TGCGCCAGCAGCTTAGACAGGGGTATGAACACTGAAGCTTTCTTT
TRBV11-3	TRBJ2-3	.	.	CASTNSDTQYF	TGTGCCAGCACCAACTCAGATACGCAGTATTTT
TRBV2	TRBJ1-6	TRBD1	.	CASAQGERRSPLHF	TGTGCCAGCGCACAGGGGGAGCGCAGATCACCCCTCCACTTT
TRBV7-8	TRBJ1-4	.	.	CASSVYGRREKATNEKLFF	TGTGCCAGCAGCGTATACGGCCGCAGGGAAAAGGCAACTAATGAAAAACTGTTTTTT
TRBV30	TRBJ2-7	.	many	CAWSLGTGEQYF	TGTGCCTGGAGTCTGGGGACGGGTGAGCAGTACTTC
TRBV6-1	TRBJ2-5	.	.	CASSESGGPLSKETQYF	TGTGCCAGCAGTGAATCTGGGGGTCCCCTTTCAAAAGAGACCCAGTACTTC
TRBV13	TRBJ2-1	.	.	CASSLRPGEQFF	TGTGCCAGCAGCCTGCGACCTGGTGAGCAGTTCTTC
TRBV19	TRBJ1-2	.	.	CASSIERGGQGYTF	TGTGCCAGTAGTATAGAGAGGGGAGGCCAAGGCTACACCTTC
TRBV4-3	TRBJ2-3	TRBD2	.	CASSPLSFASGVGDTQYF	TGCGCCAGCAGCCCCCTCTCGTTCGCAAGCGGGGTCGGGGATACGCAGTATTTT